The sequence of this T cell receptor (beta chain) was determined in a study of T cell responses to AZD1222 COVID-19 vaccine. General study results and limits: No day 14 peak samples; only post-peak repertoires were characterized. Reports say nearly half of spike-specific TCRs go after unmutated variant regions.

As concerns this clone: Its antigen is as yet unknown.

Some clones are missing from TCRdb's copy, which holds only in-frame ones; the method was immunoSEQ multiplex PCR. This table holds 130,000 or so clones, 85% found once. The clonotype comes from an adult who received the MenACWY meningococcal vaccine as a control. The sample consisted of peripheral blood, taken 28 days after the second dose of the MenACWY control vaccine.

This chain's CDR3 is CASSPGTGSYNEQFF. The DNA for the CDR3 is TGTGCCAGCAGCCCCGGGACAGGATCCTACAATGAGCAGTTCTTC. J is TRBJ2-1 and V is TRBV5-6; the match to TRBD1 covers 8 bases. The CDR3 contains 15 residues. Unmatched junction bases numbered 4, after V lost 4 bases and J lost 1 base. Germline V lookup: CDR1 SGHDT, CDR2 YYEEEE.